This T cell receptor beta chain was found in a study of OX40 agonist ivuxolimab in advanced cancers. Study-level points and caveats: CD8+ T cells showed, on average, more clonal expansion than CD4+ cells. Normalized T-cell clonal expansion was also low in a subset of nonresponders.

TCRdb's copy holds only in-frame clones and misses some; the assay was immunoSEQ multiplex PCR. The sample lists about 100,000 clones, roughly 90% occurring once. Points on this clone: Its specificity is not known.

V dropped 6 bases and J dropped 7; count of bases not matched to a gene: 19. The CDR3 sequence is 18 residues long. Germline V gene lookup returns CDR1 MDHEN and CDR2 SYDVKM. The origin of this receptor is an adult with an advanced solid tumor such as melanoma, head and neck, liver or kidney cancer. Specimen: CD4+ or CD8+ T cells sorted from blood, collected in a trial of the OX40 agonist ivuxolimab. The chain uses TRBV28 and TRBJ2-4; 9 nucleotides match TRBD2. This chain's CDR3 is CASRVGLGGRGPYNIQYF. CDR3 bases: TGTGCCAGCAGGGTCGGACTGGGCGGGAGGGGGCCTTATAACATTCAGTACTTC. The variable domain in full, completed from reference TRBV28 and TRBJ2-4, reads DVKVTQSSRYLVKRTGEKVFLECVQDMDHENMFWYRQDPGLGLRLIYFSYDVKMKEKGDIPEGYSVSREKKERFSLILESASTNQTSMYLCASRVGLGGRGPYNIQYFGAGTRLSVL.